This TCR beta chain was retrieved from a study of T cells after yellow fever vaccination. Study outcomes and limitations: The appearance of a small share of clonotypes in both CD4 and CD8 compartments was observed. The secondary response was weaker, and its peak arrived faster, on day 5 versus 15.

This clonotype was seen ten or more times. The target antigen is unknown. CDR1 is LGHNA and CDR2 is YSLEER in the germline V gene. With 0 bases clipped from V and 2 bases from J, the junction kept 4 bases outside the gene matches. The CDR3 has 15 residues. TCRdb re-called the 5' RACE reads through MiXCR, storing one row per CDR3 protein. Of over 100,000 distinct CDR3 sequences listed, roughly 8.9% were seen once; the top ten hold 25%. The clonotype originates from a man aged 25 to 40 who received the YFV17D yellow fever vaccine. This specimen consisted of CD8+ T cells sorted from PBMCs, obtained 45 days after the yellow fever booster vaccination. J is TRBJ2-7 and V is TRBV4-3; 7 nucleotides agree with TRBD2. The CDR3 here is CASSQEAGITYEQYF. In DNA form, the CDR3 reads TGCGCCAGCAGCCAAGAAGCGGGGATCACCTACGAGCAGTACTTC.